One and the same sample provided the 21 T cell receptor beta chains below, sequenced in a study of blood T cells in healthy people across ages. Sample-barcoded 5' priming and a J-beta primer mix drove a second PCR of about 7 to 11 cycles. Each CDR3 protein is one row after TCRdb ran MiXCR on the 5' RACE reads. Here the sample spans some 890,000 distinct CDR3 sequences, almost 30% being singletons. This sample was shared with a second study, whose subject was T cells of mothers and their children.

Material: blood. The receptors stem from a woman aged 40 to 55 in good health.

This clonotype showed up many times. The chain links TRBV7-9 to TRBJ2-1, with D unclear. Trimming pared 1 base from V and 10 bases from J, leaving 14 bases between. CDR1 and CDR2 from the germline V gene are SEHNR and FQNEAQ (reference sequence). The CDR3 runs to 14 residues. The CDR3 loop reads CASSLVNGLGEQFF. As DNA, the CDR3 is TGTGCCAGCAGCTTAGTGAACGGCCTGGGGGAGCAGTTCTTC.

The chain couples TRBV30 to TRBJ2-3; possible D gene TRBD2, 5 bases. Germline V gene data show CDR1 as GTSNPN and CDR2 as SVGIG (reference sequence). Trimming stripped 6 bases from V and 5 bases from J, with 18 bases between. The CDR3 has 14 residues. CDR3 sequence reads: CACQTTGSRDTQYF. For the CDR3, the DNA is TGTGCCTGTCAAACTACGGGGAGTCGAGATACGCAGTATTTT.

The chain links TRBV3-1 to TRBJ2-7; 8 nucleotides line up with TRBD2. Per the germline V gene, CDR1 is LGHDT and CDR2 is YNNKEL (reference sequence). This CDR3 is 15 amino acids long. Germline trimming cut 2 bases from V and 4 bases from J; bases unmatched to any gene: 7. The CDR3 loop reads CASSQLHGGEYEQYF. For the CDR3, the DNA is TGTGCCAGCAGCCAACTACACGGGGGGGAGTACGAGCAGTACTTC.

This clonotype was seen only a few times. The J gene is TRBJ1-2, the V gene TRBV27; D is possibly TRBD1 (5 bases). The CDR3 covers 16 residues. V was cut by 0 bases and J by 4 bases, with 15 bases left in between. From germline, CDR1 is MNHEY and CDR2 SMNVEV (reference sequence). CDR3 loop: CASSLSMRGDSYGYTF. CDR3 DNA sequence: TGTGCCAGCAGTTTATCGATGAGGGGAGACTCCTATGGCTACACCTTC.

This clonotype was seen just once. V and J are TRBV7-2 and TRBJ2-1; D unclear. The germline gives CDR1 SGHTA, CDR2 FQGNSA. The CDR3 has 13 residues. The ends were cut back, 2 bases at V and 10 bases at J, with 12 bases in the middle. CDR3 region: CASSLNGPEEQFF. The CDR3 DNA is TGTGCCAGCAGCTTAAATGGCCCCGAAGAGCAGTTCTTC.

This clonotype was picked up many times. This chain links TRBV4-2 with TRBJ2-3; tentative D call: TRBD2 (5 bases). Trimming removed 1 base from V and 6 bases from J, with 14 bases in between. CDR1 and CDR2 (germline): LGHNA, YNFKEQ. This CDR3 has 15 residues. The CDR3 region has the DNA TGTGCCAGCAGCCAAGGGTTACGGAGCGGCGATACGCAGTATTTT. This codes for CASSQGLRSGDTQYF.

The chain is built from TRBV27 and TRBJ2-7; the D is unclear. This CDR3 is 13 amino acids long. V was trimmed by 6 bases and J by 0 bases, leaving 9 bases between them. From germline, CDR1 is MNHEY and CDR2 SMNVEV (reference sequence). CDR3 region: CASSRLSSYEQYF. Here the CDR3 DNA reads TGTGCCAGCAGCCGTTTAAGCTCCTACGAGCAGTACTTC.

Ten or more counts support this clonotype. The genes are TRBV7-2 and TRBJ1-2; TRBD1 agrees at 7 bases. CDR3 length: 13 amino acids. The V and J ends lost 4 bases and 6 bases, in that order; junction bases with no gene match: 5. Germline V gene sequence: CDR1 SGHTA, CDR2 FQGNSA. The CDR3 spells CASSSPTGNGYTF. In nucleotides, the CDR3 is TGTGCCAGCAGCTCCCCGACAGGGAATGGCTACACCTTC.

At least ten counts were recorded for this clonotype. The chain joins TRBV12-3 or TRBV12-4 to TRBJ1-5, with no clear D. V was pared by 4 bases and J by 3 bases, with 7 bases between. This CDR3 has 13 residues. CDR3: CASSWTANQPQHF. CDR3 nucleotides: TGTGCCAGCAGTTGGACCGCCAATCAGCCCCAGCATTTT.

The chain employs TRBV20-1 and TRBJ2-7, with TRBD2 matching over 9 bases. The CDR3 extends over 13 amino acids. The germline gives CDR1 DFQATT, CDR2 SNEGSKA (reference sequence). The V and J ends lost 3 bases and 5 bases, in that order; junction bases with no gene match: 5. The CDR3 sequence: CSASGLAGNEQYF. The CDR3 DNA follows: TGCAGTGCTAGTGGGCTAGCGGGGAACGAGCAGTACTTC.

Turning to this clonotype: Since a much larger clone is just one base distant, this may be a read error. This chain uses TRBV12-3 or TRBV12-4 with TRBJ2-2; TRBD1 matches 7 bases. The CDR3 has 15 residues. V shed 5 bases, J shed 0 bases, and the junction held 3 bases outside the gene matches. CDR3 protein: CASSDGTANTGELFF. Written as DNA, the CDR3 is TGTGCCAGCAGTGATGGGACAGCGAACACCGGGGAGCTGTTTTTT.

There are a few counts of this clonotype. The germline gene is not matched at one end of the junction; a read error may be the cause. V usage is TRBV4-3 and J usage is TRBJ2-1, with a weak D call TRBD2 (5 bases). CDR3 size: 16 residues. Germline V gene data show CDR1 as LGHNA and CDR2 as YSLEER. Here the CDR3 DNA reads TGCGCCAGCAGCCCCGCGCTAGCCCTCTCCAACAATGAGCAGTTCTTC. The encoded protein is CASSPALALSNNEQFF.

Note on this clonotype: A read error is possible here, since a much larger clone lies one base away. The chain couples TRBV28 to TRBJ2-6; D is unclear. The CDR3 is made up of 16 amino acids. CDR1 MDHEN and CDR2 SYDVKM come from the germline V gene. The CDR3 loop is CARSFLDSSGANVLTF. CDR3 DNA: TGTGCCCGCAGTTTCTTAGACTCCTCTGGGGCCAACGTCCTGACTTTC.

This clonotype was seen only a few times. The CDR3 DNA sequence: TGTGCCACCAGCCCCCAGACTAGCCTCCAAGAGACCCAGTACTTC. Protein sequence: CATSPQTSLQETQYF. The J gene is TRBJ2-5, the V gene TRBV15; TRBD2 agrees at 7 bases. The CDR3 has 15 amino acids. V was pared by 5 bases and J by 1 base, with 7 bases of the junction left unmatched. CDR1 and CDR2 from the germline V gene are LNHNV and YYDKDF (reference sequence). The whole variable domain, remainder taken from reference TRBV15 and TRBJ2-5, is DAMVIQNPRYQVTQFGKPVTLSCSQTLNHNVMYWYQQKSSQAPKLLFHYYDKDFNNEADTPDNFQSRRPNTSFCFLDIRSPGLGDTAMYLCATSPQTSLQETQYFGPGTRLLVL.

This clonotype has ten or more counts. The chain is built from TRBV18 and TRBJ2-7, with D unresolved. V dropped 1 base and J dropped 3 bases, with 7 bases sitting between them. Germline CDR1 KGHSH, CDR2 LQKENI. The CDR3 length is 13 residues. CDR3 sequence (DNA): TGTGCCAGCTCACCACTGGGCGGCTACGAGCAGTACTTC. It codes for CASSPLGGYEQYF.

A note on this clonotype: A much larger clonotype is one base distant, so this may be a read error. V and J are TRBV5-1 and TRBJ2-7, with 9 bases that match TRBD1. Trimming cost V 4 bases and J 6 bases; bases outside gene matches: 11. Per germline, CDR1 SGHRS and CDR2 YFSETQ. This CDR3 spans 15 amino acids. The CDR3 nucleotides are TGCGCCAGCAGCGTAGACTCCGGGACAGGGTGCGAGCAGTACTTC. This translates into CASSVDSGTGCEQYF.

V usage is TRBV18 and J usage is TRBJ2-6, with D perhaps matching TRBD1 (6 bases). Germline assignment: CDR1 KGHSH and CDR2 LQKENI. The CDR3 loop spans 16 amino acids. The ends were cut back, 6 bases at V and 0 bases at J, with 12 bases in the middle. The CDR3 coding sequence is TGTGCCAGCTCCCCGACAGGTTTCTCTGGGGCCAACGTCCTGACTTTC. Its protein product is CASSPTGFSGANVLTF.

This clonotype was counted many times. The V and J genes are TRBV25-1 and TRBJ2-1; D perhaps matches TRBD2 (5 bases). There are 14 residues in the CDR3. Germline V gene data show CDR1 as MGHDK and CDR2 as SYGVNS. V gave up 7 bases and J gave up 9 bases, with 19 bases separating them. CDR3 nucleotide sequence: TGTGCCAGCACCGAAACGGACTCTCCCCGTGAGCAGTTCTTC. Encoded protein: CASTETDSPREQFF.

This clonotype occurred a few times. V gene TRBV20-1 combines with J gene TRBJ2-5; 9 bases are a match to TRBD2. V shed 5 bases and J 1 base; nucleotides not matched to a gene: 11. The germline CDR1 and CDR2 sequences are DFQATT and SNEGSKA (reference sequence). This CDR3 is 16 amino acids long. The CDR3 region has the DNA TGCAGTGCTGCGGGGGGGCGGGGGACTCTCCAAGAGACCCAGTACTTC. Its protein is CSAAGGRGTLQETQYF.

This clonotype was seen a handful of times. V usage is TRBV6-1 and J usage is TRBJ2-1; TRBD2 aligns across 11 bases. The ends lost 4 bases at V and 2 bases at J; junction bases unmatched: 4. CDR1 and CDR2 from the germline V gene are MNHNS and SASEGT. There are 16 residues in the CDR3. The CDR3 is CASSARLAGTYNEQFF. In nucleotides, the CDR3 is TGTGCCAGCAGTGCCCGACTAGCGGGGACCTACAATGAGCAGTTCTTC.

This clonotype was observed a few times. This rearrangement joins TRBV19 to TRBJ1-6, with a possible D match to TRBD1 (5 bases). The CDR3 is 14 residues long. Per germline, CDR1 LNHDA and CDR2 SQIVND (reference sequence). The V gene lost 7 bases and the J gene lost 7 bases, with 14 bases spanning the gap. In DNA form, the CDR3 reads TGTGCCAGTACCGCGGGACTTTTCAATTCACCCCTCCACTTT. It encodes CASTAGLFNSPLHF. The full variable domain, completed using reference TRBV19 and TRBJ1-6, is DGGITQSPKYLFRKEGQNVTLSCEQNLNHDAMYWYRQDPGQGLRLIYYSQIVNDFQKGDIAEGYSVSREKKESFPLTVTSAQKNPTAFYLCASTAGLFNSPLHFGNGTRLTVT.